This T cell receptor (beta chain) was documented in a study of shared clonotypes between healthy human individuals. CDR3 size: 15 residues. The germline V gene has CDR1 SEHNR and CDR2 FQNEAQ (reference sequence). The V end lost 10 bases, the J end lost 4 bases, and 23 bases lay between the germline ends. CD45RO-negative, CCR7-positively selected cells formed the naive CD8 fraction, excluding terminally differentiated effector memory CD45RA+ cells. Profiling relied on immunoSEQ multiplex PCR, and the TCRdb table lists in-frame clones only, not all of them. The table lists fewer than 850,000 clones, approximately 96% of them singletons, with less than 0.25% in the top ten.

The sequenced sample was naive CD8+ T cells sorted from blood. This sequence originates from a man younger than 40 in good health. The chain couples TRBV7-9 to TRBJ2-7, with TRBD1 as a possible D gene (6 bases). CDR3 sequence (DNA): TGTGCCACCGCCGAGGCCGCGACAGGAAGGTACGAGCAGTACTTC. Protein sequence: CATAEAATGRYEQYF.